These 26 T cell receptor beta chains were all obtained from the same sample, sequenced in a study of T cells in women clearing cervical HPV infection. Clones were read by immunoSEQ multiplex PCR, and TCRdb kept only the in-frame ones, dropping some. The table counts 25,000 to 35,000 clones; approximately 22% lies in the top ten. The specimen sequenced was blood buffy coat. The receptors shown here come from a woman between 18 and 69 years old with a cervical HPV16 infection that either progressed to CIN3+ or cleared (not recorded which).

As for this clone: The read ends 3 residues early relative to the CDR3; the germline J gene fills the gap. J is TRBJ2-7 and V is TRBV19; 9 nucleotides match TRBD2. Trimming removed 6 bases from V and 0 bases from J; junction bases left unmatched: 15. The germline gives CDR1 LNHDA, CDR2 SQIVND (reference sequence). The CDR3 loop spans 18 amino acids. The CDR3 spells CASSPWASGARSSYEQYF. The sequenced part of the CDR3 DNA is TGTGCCAGTAGCCCTTGGGCTAGCGGGGCTAGGAGCTCCTACGAG.

In regard to this clone: The read comes to an end 3 residues before the CDR3 does, leaving the germline J gene to fill in the end. The rearrangement joins TRBV20-1 to TRBJ2-3; 7 nucleotides match TRBD2. V lost 0 bases, J lost 4 bases, and 10 bases stayed unmatched. The CDR3 has 16 amino acids. Per the germline V gene, CDR1 is DFQATT and CDR2 is SNEGSKA (reference sequence). The covered CDR3 bases are TGCAGTGCTAGAGATCTCGTGGCGGGAGTTGCAGATACG. Translated: CSARDLVAGVADT. The CDR3 in its entirety is CSARDLVAGVADTQYF.

On this clone: The observed sequence ends 3 residues before the CDR3 terminus, with the missing tail filled in from the germline J gene. The rearrangement joins TRBV10-2 to TRBJ2-3; D not resolved. The CDR3 is made up of 14 amino acids. Per germline, CDR1 WSHSY and CDR2 SAAADI. V shed 1 base and J shed 6 bases, with 11 bases lying between them. The CDR3 sequence: CASSELAQWDTQYF. Incomplete CDR3 DNA: TGCGCCAGCAGTGAGTTAGCCCAGTGGGATACG.

Of note for this clone: With the read ending 3 residues before the CDR3 end, the germline J gene is used to fill in that end. The V and J genes are TRBV14 and TRBJ2-3; no definite D call. Between the trimmed V and J ends, which lost 4 bases and 6 bases, there was a span of 11 bases. Germline CDR1 is SGHDN and CDR2 is FVKESK. The CDR3 loop spans 13 amino acids. The CDR3 bases that were read are TGTGCCAGCAGCCCAGGAGTCCGCGATACG. This gives the protein CASSPGVRDT. The CDR3 as a whole reads CASSPGVRDTQYF.

In regard to this clone: The read comes to an end 3 residues before the CDR3 does, leaving the germline J gene to fill in the end. The chain employs TRBV15 and TRBJ2-5; 9 bases match TRBD1. V trimming: 6 bases; J trimming: 2 bases; junction bases outside the gene matches: 7. Germline V gene data show CDR1 as LNHNV and CDR2 as YYDKDF (reference sequence). The CDR3 totals 15 residues. The CDR3 bases that were read are TGTGCCACCAGTCGGGGGGACAGGGATCAAGAGACC. Its protein product is CATSRGDRDQET. The whole CDR3 protein is CATSRGDRDQETQYF.

Points on this clone: The read is 3 residues too short to cover the CDR3 end, so that end is filled in from the germline J gene. The chain carries TRBV30 and TRBJ2-4; D is possibly TRBD1 (6 bases). Per germline, CDR1 GTSNPN and CDR2 SVGIG (reference sequence). The CDR3 consists of 13 residues. The CDR3 spells CAWSVGQGYGQYF. The sequenced part of the CDR3 DNA is TGTGCCTGGAGTGTAGGGCAGGGGTATGGT. The full variable domain, completed using reference TRBV30 and TRBJ2-4, is SQTIHQWPATLVQPVGSPLSLECTVEGTSNPNLYWYRQAAGRGLQLLFYSVGIGQISSEVPQNLSASRPQDRQFILSSKKLLLSDSGFYLCAWSVGQGYGQYFGAGTRLSVL.

About this clone: The read halts 3 residues ahead of the CDR3 end, with the missing end drawn from the germline J gene. The rearrangement uses TRBV19 and TRBJ1-5, with 9 bases matching TRBD1. CDR3 size: 15 residues. The germline gives CDR1 LNHDA, CDR2 SQIVND (reference sequence). The junction had 5 bases not matched to a gene; V was cut back by 5 bases and J by 3 bases. The DNA read from the CDR3 is TGTGCCAGTAGTGGGACAGGGACCATCAATCAGCCC. Translated, it gives CASSGTGTINQP. In full, the CDR3 reads CASSGTGTINQPQHF. The full variable domain, rest sourced from reference TRBV19 and TRBJ1-5, is DGGITQSPKYLFRKEGQNVTLSCEQNLNHDAMYWYRQDPGQGLRLIYYSQIVNDFQKGDIAEGYSVSREKKESFPLTVTSAQKNPTAFYLCASSGTGTINQPQHFGDGTRLSIL.

According to its frequency, this clone is medium-sized. The CDR3 goes on 3 residues after the read ends, and that part is filled in from the germline J gene. This sequence joins TRBV2 and TRBJ2-2; 15 bases agree with TRBD2. Germline lookup yields CDR1 SNHLY and CDR2 FYNNEI. V dropped 5 bases and J dropped 6; count of bases not matched to a gene: 7. This CDR3 spans 17 amino acids. The sequenced part of the CDR3 DNA is TGTGCCAGCAGTTCCGGGACTAGCGGGAGGATTGCCGGGGAG. Translation: CASSSGTSGRIAGE. The CDR3 in full is CASSSGTSGRIAGELFF.

Regarding this clone: The read gets to within 3 residues of the CDR3 end, and the germline J gene fills in the rest. The chain employs TRBV20-1 and TRBJ1-4; D is possibly TRBD1 (5 bases). The length of the CDR3 is 15 residues. Germline CDR1 DFQATT, CDR2 SNEGSKA (reference sequence). V was trimmed by 5 bases and J by 6 bases, leaving 19 bases between them. The CDR3 DNA, read in part, is TGCAGTGCTTCCGCGGATCCAGGGTTGGATGAAAAA. This translates into CSASADPGLDEK. The CDR3 as a whole reads CSASADPGLDEKLFF.

The CDR3 DNA, read in part, is TGTGCCAGCAGCCGCGGACTAGCGGGATCCCCCCACGAG. Encoded protein: CASSRGLAGSPHE. From start to end, the CDR3 is CASSRGLAGSPHEQYF. The chain has TRBV12-3 or TRBV12-4 and TRBJ2-7; the match to TRBD2 covers 12 bases. The CDR3 end falls 3 residues outside the read, so it is completed with the germline J gene. Trimming cost V 6 bases and J 5 bases; bases outside gene matches: 11. This CDR3 spans 16 amino acids.

Points on this clone: The read gets to within 3 residues of the CDR3 end, and the germline J gene fills in the rest. V gene TRBV30 combines with J gene TRBJ1-4; no definite D call. Germline values: CDR1 GTSNPN, CDR2 SVGIG (reference sequence). V gave up 8 bases and J gave up 10 bases, with 23 bases separating them. This CDR3 is 14 amino acids long. CDR3 DNA, as far as it was read: TGTGCCGCTGATGTGACGGGGTCACAAGGAAAA. Protein: CAADVTGSQGK. The full CDR3 protein is CAADVTGSQGKLFF.

As for this clone: The observed sequence ends 3 residues before the CDR3 terminus, with the missing tail filled in from the germline J gene. V is TRBV13 and J is TRBJ1-4; 8 nucleotides agree with TRBD1. The germline gives CDR1 PRHDT, CDR2 FYEKMQ (reference sequence). V was pared by 5 bases and J by 8 bases, with 10 bases of the junction left unmatched. The CDR3 sequence is 15 residues long. The CDR3 reads CASSARQGRGEKLFF. The sequenced CDR3 bases are TGTGCCAGCAGCGCACGACAGGGGCGGGGGGAAAAA.

CDR3 region: CSVEAVGGLGAFF. The CDR3 bases that were read are TGCAGCGTTGAAGCTGTAGGCGGCCTGGGA. The chain combines TRBV29-1 with TRBJ1-1, with D hard to call. From the germline J gene comes the end of the CDR3, since the read stops 3 residues before it. Germline V CDR1 and CDR2: SQVTM, ANQGSEA. The CDR3 length is 13 residues.

Turning to this clone: The DNA ends 3 residues before the CDR3 does, and the rest of the CDR3 is filled in from the germline J gene. The chain has TRBV19 and TRBJ2-1, with TRBD1 as a possible D gene (6 bases). V was trimmed by 1 base and J by 6 bases, leaving 13 bases between them. This CDR3 region has 15 residues. CDR1 is LNHDA, CDR2 SQIVND, per germline (reference sequence). This CDR3 is CASSIGDRPLNEQFF. Partial CDR3 DNA: TGTGCCAGTAGTATAGGAGACAGGCCCCTCAATGAG.

Remarks on this clone: The sequenced fragment ends 3 residues before the CDR3 boundary, so the rest is inferred from the germline J gene. The chain employs TRBV13 and TRBJ2-3, with D tentatively TRBD2 (6 bases). CDR3 length: 13 amino acids. The germline gives CDR1 PRHDT, CDR2 FYEKMQ (reference sequence). V was pared by 1 base and J by 8 bases, with 10 bases between. The covered CDR3 bases are TGTGCCAGCAGCTTAGATCGGCGGGGTACG. Its protein product is CASSLDRRGT. The complete CDR3 reads CASSLDRRGTQYF.

A word on this clone: The CDR3 end lies 3 residues beyond the end of the read and is filled in from the germline J gene. This sequence joins TRBV9 and TRBJ2-5; D possibly matches TRBD1 or TRBD2 (5 bases each). The CDR3 is made up of 15 amino acids. V dropped 0 bases and J dropped 6 bases, with 15 bases sitting between them. CDR1 SGDLS and CDR2 YYNGEE come from the germline V gene. This chain's CDR3 is CASSVGQGVLKTQYF. The DNA read from the CDR3 is TGTGCCAGCAGCGTAGGTCAGGGAGTGTTGAAGACC.

Remarks on this clone: Read sequence stops 3 residues before the CDR3 end, and the germline J gene provides the missing end. The V gene is TRBV2, the J gene TRBJ1-1; 9 bases match TRBD1. Germline values: CDR1 SNHLY, CDR2 FYNNEI. Trimming at V came to 6 bases and at J to 4 bases, leaving 6 bases not matched to a gene. CDR3 length equals 14 residues. Incomplete CDR3 DNA: TGTGCCAGCAGGTCGGGACAGGGAAGCACTGAA. This encodes CASRSGQGSTE. The whole CDR3 sequence reads CASRSGQGSTEAFF.

The CDR3 DNA, read in part, is TGTGCCAGCAGCCCGGGGGACAGGACG. Translating it yields CASSPGDRT. In full, the CDR3 is CASSPGDRTQYF. The gene calls are TRBV7-9 and TRBJ2-3; 8 bases fit TRBD1. With the read ending 3 residues before the CDR3 end, the germline J gene is used to fill in that end. Germline values: CDR1 SEHNR, CDR2 FQNEAQ (reference sequence). The CDR3 covers 12 residues.

Note on this clone: The read terminates 3 residues before the CDR3 end, so the remaining end is supplied by the germline J gene. This chain uses TRBV7-8 with TRBJ2-7; 8 nucleotides align to TRBD2. Germline CDR1 reads SGHVS; CDR2 reads FQNEAQ. This CDR3 is 15 amino acids long. Trimming removed 4 bases from V and 4 bases from J; junction bases left unmatched: 9. This CDR3 is CASSYSGIVSYEQYF. CDR3 DNA, as far as it was read: TGTGCCAGCAGCTATAGCGGGATAGTCTCTTACGAG.

To note about this clone: With the read ending 3 residues before the CDR3 end, the germline J gene is used to fill in that end. The chain is built from TRBV18 and TRBJ1-2; 9 bases are a match to TRBD1. Germline V gives CDR1 KGHSH, CDR2 LQKENI. The CDR3 contains 14 residues. The CDR3 protein is CASSQAQGADGYTF. The CDR3 DNA, read in part, is TGTGCCAGCTCTCAAGCACAGGGGGCAGACGGC.

On this clone itself: The DNA ends 3 residues before the CDR3 does, and the rest of the CDR3 is filled in from the germline J gene. This sequence joins TRBV7-3 and TRBJ2-3, with 12 bases identical to TRBD2. Germline V gene lookup returns CDR1 SGHTA and CDR2 FQGTGA. The V segment lost 4 bases and the J segment 3 bases; nucleotides outside the gene matches: 2. The CDR3 has 15 residues. The CDR3 DNA, read in part, is TGTGCCAGCAGCTCCCTAGCGGGAGGGACAGATACG. This encodes CASSSLAGGTDT. The whole CDR3 protein reads CASSSLAGGTDTQYF.

CDR3 residues: CASSQASGVDTQYF. The CDR3 bases that were read are TGTGCCAGCAGCCAAGCCAGCGGCGTGGATACG. The chain uses TRBV14 and TRBJ2-3, with a possible D match to TRBD2 (5 bases). The read ends 3 residues early relative to the CDR3; the germline J gene fills the gap. Trimming took off 1 base at V and 6 bases at J, with 11 bases between the two ends. Germline V gene lookup returns CDR1 SGHDN and CDR2 FVKESK. The length of the CDR3 is 14 residues.

Details on this clone: The CDR3 end falls 3 residues outside the read, so it is completed with the germline J gene. V and J are TRBV30 and TRBJ1-4; 10 bases match TRBD1. This CDR3 region has 14 residues. Germline V lookup: CDR1 GTSNPN, CDR2 SVGIG (reference sequence). CDR3 bases read: TGTGCCTGGAGTCGGACAGGGGGGAATTCACCA. Translation: CAWSRTGGNSP. The entire CDR3 is CAWSRTGGNSPLFF.

With respect to this clone: The read comes to an end 3 residues before the CDR3 does, leaving the germline J gene to fill in the end. The chain employs TRBV5-1 and TRBJ1-5, with D hard to call. Germline CDR1 SGHRS, CDR2 YFSETQ. The V gene lost 7 bases and the J gene lost 6 bases, with 5 bases spanning the gap. This CDR3 region has 10 residues. The sequenced part of the CDR3 DNA is TGCGCCAGCCGGTTTCAGCCC. Translated: CASRFQP. In full, the CDR3 reads CASRFQPQHF.

In regard to this clone: The CDR3 end is not reached by the read, which stops 3 residues before it; the germline J gene fills it in. This chain connects TRBV5-1 to TRBJ2-5; TRBD2 is a possible D gene (5 bases). The ends were cut back, 3 bases at V and 2 bases at J, with 11 bases in the middle. Germline V gene lookup returns CDR1 SGHRS and CDR2 YFSETQ. The CDR3 is made up of 14 amino acids. CDR3 amino acids: CASSWGPGQETQYF. The CDR3 DNA, read in part, is TGCGCCAGCAGCTGGGGTCCGGGGCAAGAGACC. Based on the CDR3 plus reference TRBV5-1 and TRBJ2-5, the full variable domain is KAGVTQTPRYLIKTRGQQVTLSCSPISGHRSVSWYQQTPGQGLQFLFEYFSETQRNKGNFPGRFSGRQFSNSRSEMNVSTLELGDSALYLCASSWGPGQETQYFGPGTRLLVL.

Turning to this clone: From the germline J gene comes the end of the CDR3, since the read stops 3 residues before it. This chain uses TRBV19 with TRBJ1-5, with a possible D match to TRBD1 (5 bases). Trimming cost V 8 bases and J 4 bases, with 18 bases left between them. Germline V gene lookup returns CDR1 LNHDA and CDR2 SQIVND (reference sequence). The CDR3 totals 15 residues. CDR3 amino acids: CASGPGGLANQPQHF. Incomplete CDR3 DNA: TGTGCCAGTGGACCTGGGGGGTTAGCAAATCAGCCC.